Listed here are 29 T cell receptor beta chains from one sample, sequenced in a study of blood T cell repertoires in COVID-19. Repertoires were generated with immunoSEQ multiplex PCR, while TCRdb's copy carries only in-frame clones and drops some. The table includes more than 250,000 clones, about 87% detected once. Sequencing was carried out using PBMCs or T cells enriched from blood (not recorded which). The receptors here all came from a woman under 40 who had recovered from COVID-19.

The chain combines TRBV20-1 with TRBJ1-2; 8 nucleotides match TRBD1. Germline CDR1 is DFQATT and CDR2 is SNEGSKA (reference sequence). V was pared by 6 bases and J by 4 bases, with 13 bases of the junction left unmatched. The CDR3 contains 15 residues. CDR3 nucleotide sequence: TGCAGTGCCAGTCCTCCGGGACAGGTTTTCTATGGCTACACCTTC. Protein: CSASPPGQVFYGYTF.

V gene TRBV19 combines with J gene TRBJ1-1, with D possibly matching TRBD1 (5 bases). This CDR3 region has 14 residues. Germline loops: CDR1 LNHDA, CDR2 SQIVND (reference sequence). V lost 5 bases, J lost 0 bases, and 10 bases lay in between. CDR3 DNA: TGTGCCAGTAGTCCCCAAGGGGTGAACACTGAAGCTTTCTTT. This translates into CASSPQGVNTEAFF.

The V gene is TRBV27, the J gene TRBJ1-1, with a weak D call TRBD1 (5 bases). The CDR3 length is 15 residues. The germline V and J ends were trimmed by 0 bases and 4 bases, with 12 bases remaining between them. Germline CDR1 reads MNHEY; CDR2 reads SMNVEV (reference sequence). The CDR3 loop is CASSLSRQGATEAFF. CDR3 nucleotides: TGTGCCAGCAGTTTATCGAGGCAGGGTGCCACTGAAGCTTTCTTT.

The J gene is TRBJ1-5, the V gene TRBV30; the D gene is possibly TRBD1 (5 bases). There are 16 residues in the CDR3. Germline-derived CDR1 and CDR2 are GTSNPN and SVGIG (reference sequence). Trimming removed 0 bases at V and 4 bases at J, with 16 bases between. The CDR3 bases are TGTGCCTGGAGTGTAGGGACGCCTGGGGGGAATCAGCCCCAGCATTTT. It is translated as CAWSVGTPGGNQPQHF.

The chain uses TRBV10-3 and TRBJ1-2, with D possibly matching TRBD1 (5 bases). The CDR3 length is 12 residues. Looked up from germline, CDR1 is ENHRY and CDR2 is SYGVKD. V was trimmed by 7 bases and J by 7 bases, leaving 13 bases between them. CDR3 loop: CAITRQFPGYTF. As DNA, the CDR3 is TGTGCCATCACCCGACAGTTTCCTGGCTACACCTTC.

The sample holds one count of this clone. The chain uses TRBV4-2 and TRBJ2-7; TRBD2 is a possible D gene (7 bases). CDR3 length equals 17 residues. Germline CDR1 LGHNA, CDR2 YNFKEQ. The V end lost 2 bases, the J end lost 2 bases, and 19 bases lay between the germline ends. Written as DNA, the CDR3 is TGTGCCAGCAGCCAACTAGGGGGGGCTAAACCAACCTACGAGCAGTACTTC. The encoded protein is CASSQLGGAKPTYEQYF.

V usage is TRBV2 and J usage is TRBJ2-2, with 10 bases fitting TRBD2. V was clipped by 5 bases and J by 4 bases; unmatched bases: 7. The CDR3 is 16 amino acids. Germline V gene sequence: CDR1 SNHLY, CDR2 FYNNEI. The CDR3 loop is CASSPRGLAITGELFF. The CDR3 region has the DNA TGTGCCAGCAGTCCCAGGGGACTAGCGATCACCGGGGAGCTGTTTTTT.

The CDR3 nucleotides are TGCGCCAGCAGCTACGGGATGAATGAGCAGTTCTTC. It yields the protein CASSYGMNEQFF. The chain employs TRBV5-1 and TRBJ2-1, with D possibly TRBD2 on 5 matching bases. V lost 3 bases and J lost 7, with 8 bases in between. This CDR3 contains 12 residues. In germline, CDR1 is SGHRS, CDR2 YFSETQ. The full variable domain, in which reference TRBV5-1 and TRBJ2-1 provide the parts outside the CDR3, is KAGVTQTPRYLIKTRGQQVTLSCSPISGHRSVSWYQQTPGQGLQFLFEYFSETQRNKGNFPGRFSGRQFSNSRSEMNVSTLELGDSALYLCASSYGMNEQFFGPGTRLTVL.

The count of this clone is one. V gene TRBV20-1 combines with J gene TRBJ1-2; no firm D call. With 7 bases removed from V and 8 bases from J, the gap between germline ends came to 14 bases. This CDR3 region has 11 residues. Germline-derived CDR1 and CDR2 are DFQATT and SNEGSKA (reference sequence). The CDR3 sequence: CSGQEGWGYTF. The CDR3 nucleotides are TGCAGTGGGCAGGAGGGATGGGGCTACACCTTC.

The rearrangement uses TRBV6-5 and TRBJ2-3; maybe TRBD1 (6 bases). The CDR3 is made up of 13 amino acids. CDR1 is MNHEY and CDR2 is SVGAGI in the germline V gene. V was pared by 8 bases and J by 2 bases, with 11 bases between. CDR3 in amino acids: CASGDTITDTQYF. As DNA, the CDR3 is TGTGCCAGCGGGGACACAATCACAGATACGCAGTATTTT.

The chain uses TRBV7-8 and TRBJ2-2; 8 nucleotides line up with TRBD1. Germline trimming cut 5 bases from V and 9 bases from J; bases unmatched to any gene: 14. Germline assignment: CDR1 SGHVS and CDR2 FQNEAQ. The CDR3 contains 16 residues. As DNA, the CDR3 is TGTGCCAGCAGCCTTCGGACAGGGAAAGCCGCCCGGGAGCTGTTTTTT. This codes for CASSLRTGKAARELFF.

This chain's CDR3 is CASSTDRGWNNEQFF. The CDR3 DNA reads TGTGCCAGTAGCACTGACAGGGGCTGGAACAATGAGCAGTTCTTC. The J gene is TRBJ2-1, the V gene TRBV19; 8 bases fit TRBD1. Germline CDR1 is LNHDA and CDR2 is SQIVND (reference sequence). After removal of 6 bases from V and 5 bases from J, the junction contained 9 bases not matched to a gene. This CDR3 is built from 15 residues.

This clone was observed once. V and J are TRBV28 and TRBJ2-7, with 7 bases lining up with TRBD2. Per germline, CDR1 MDHEN and CDR2 SYDVKM. This CDR3 comprises 14 residues. With 7 bases clipped from V and 2 bases from J, the junction kept 8 bases outside the gene matches. The CDR3 region is CASIHSGGTYEQYF. The CDR3 DNA follows: TGTGCCAGCATCCATTCGGGGGGTACCTACGAGCAGTACTTC.

This clone was detected once. V usage is TRBV5-8 and J usage is TRBJ1-2; TRBD1 matches at 7 bases. The CDR3 runs to 13 residues. Unmatched junction bases numbered 4, after V lost 4 bases and J lost 4 bases. CDR1 SGHTS and CDR2 YDEGEE come from the germline V gene. Here the CDR3 reads CASSRGQAYGYTF. The CDR3 bases are TGTGCCAGCAGCCGAGGACAGGCCTATGGCTACACCTTC.

The chain couples TRBV7-9 to TRBJ1-1; D uncertain. The CDR3 loop spans 15 amino acids. The V gene lost 3 bases and the J gene lost 4 bases, with 15 bases spanning the gap. CDR1 and CDR2 (germline): SEHNR, FQNEAQ (reference sequence). Written as DNA, the CDR3 is TGTGCCAGCAGCTTCAAGGCAGGCCTTCGCACTGAAGCTTTCTTT. Its protein product is CASSFKAGLRTEAFF.

The chain carries TRBV10-3 and TRBJ1-2; 9 positions match TRBD1. The CDR3 totals 17 residues. Germline-derived CDR1 and CDR2 are ENHRY and SYGVKD. V lost 1 base and J lost 4; bases outside the gene matches: 10. CDR3 sequence (DNA): TGTGCCATCAGTGAGTTCACCGGGACAGGGTCGAGCTATGGCTACACCTTC. Translating gives CAISEFTGTGSSYGYTF.

CDR3 bases: TGTGCCAGCAGACCCAAAATGAGTACCCCTAACTATGGCTACACCTTC. Protein product: CASRPKMSTPNYGYTF. The V call is TRBV21-1, the J call TRBJ1-2. TRBV21-1 is a documented pseudogene. The CDR3 extends over 16 amino acids.

The rearrangement links TRBV7-9 to TRBJ1-2; 8 bases line up with TRBD1. The V segment lost 3 bases and the J segment 0 bases; nucleotides outside the gene matches: 3. The CDR3 totals 15 residues. Germline-derived CDR1 and CDR2 are SEHNR and FQNEAQ (reference sequence). The CDR3 nucleotides read TGTGCCAGCAGCTTGGGACAGGCGGCTAACTATGGCTACACCTTC. Protein sequence: CASSLGQAANYGYTF.

The chain joins TRBV7-2 to TRBJ1-5, with D maybe TRBD1 (6 bases). There are 14 residues in the CDR3. Germline V gene data show CDR1 as SGHTA and CDR2 as FQGNSA. The V end was cut by 6 bases, the J end by 4 bases, with 13 bases between. Here the CDR3 DNA reads TGTGCCAGCAGTACCGGACAGTATAATCAGCCCCAGCATTTT. It codes for CASSTGQYNQPQHF. Drawing the rest from reference TRBV7-2 and TRBJ1-5, the complete variable domain is GAGVSQSPSNKVTEKGKDVELRCDPISGHTALYWYRQSLGQGLEFLIYFQGNSAPDKSGLPSDRFSAERTGGSVSTLTIQRTQQEDSAVYLCASSTGQYNQPQHFGDGTRLSIL.

J is TRBJ2-7 and V is TRBV14; D is perhaps TRBD1 (6 bases). The V gene's germline CDR1 is SGHDN and CDR2 FVKESK. The CDR3 is made up of 15 amino acids. V lost 4 bases, J lost 6 bases, and 19 bases lay in between. CDR3 sequence (DNA): TGTGCCAGCAGCCTTATCCGGGACCGAGGGGGCGAGCAGTACTTC. It encodes CASSLIRDRGGEQYF.

The chain links TRBV28 to TRBJ2-7; 7 bases fit TRBD1. The CDR3 extends over 12 amino acids. With 6 bases clipped from V and 2 bases from J, the junction kept 1 base outside the gene matches. Looked up from germline, CDR1 is MDHEN and CDR2 is SYDVKM. CDR3 in amino acids: CASRRGPYEQYF. In nucleotides, the CDR3 is TGTGCCAGCAGAAGGGGGCCCTACGAGCAGTACTTC.

V and J are TRBV4-1 and TRBJ2-1; a weak D match, TRBD2 (8 bases). The CDR3 sequence is 20 residues long. The ends were cut back, 1 base at V and 0 bases at J, with 22 bases in the middle. Germline V lookup: CDR1 MGHRA, CDR2 YSYEKL. The CDR3 sequence is CASSQGHRGRGGSSYNEQFF. The CDR3 nucleotides are TGCGCCAGCAGCCAAGGGCACAGGGGCCGGGGGGGTAGCTCCTACAATGAGCAGTTCTTC.

This clone was seen once. The genes are TRBV4-1 and TRBJ1-3, with D hard to call. Germline assignment: CDR1 MGHRA and CDR2 YSYEKL. V was shortened by 1 base and J by 2 bases, with 6 bases between the two germline ends. The length of the CDR3 is 14 residues. The CDR3 reads CASSQVPAGNTIYF. CDR3 nucleotides: TGCGCCAGCAGCCAAGTTCCAGCTGGAAACACCATATATTTT.

This clone was counted only a few times. This chain links TRBV5-1 with TRBJ1-4; D is possibly TRBD1 (6 bases). Germline CDR1 reads SGHRS; CDR2 reads YFSETQ. The length of the CDR3 is 15 residues. V gave up 4 bases and J gave up 6 bases, with 16 bases separating them. The CDR3 nucleotides read TGCGCCAGCAGCGCGGAACAGGGTGGTTATGAAAAACTGTTTTTT. It translates to CASSAEQGGYEKLFF.

This chain connects TRBV6-2 or TRBV6-3 to TRBJ2-7; 9 nucleotides agree with TRBD1. Germline V gives CDR1 MNHEY, CDR2 SVGEGT. J gave up 3 bases and V 4 bases, and 7 bases lay outside the gene matches. This CDR3 has 15 amino acids. CDR3 region: CASSFQGTGLYEQYF. CDR3 DNA: TGTGCCAGCAGTTTCCAGGGGACAGGGCTCTACGAGCAGTACTTC.

The rearrangement uses TRBV28 and TRBJ1-5, with D perhaps matching TRBD1 (6 bases). The length of the CDR3 is 13 residues. V lost 7 bases to trimming and J lost 4 bases, with 11 bases between them. Looked up from germline, CDR1 is MDHEN and CDR2 is SYDVKM. The CDR3 region is CASTDRSNQPQHF. CDR3 nucleotide sequence: TGTGCCAGCACCGACAGGTCGAATCAGCCCCAGCATTTT.

The gene calls are TRBV28 and TRBJ1-5, with a possible D match to TRBD1 (6 bases). With 5 bases removed from V and 3 bases from J, the gap between germline ends came to 14 bases. This CDR3 is built from 15 residues. Germline values: CDR1 MDHEN, CDR2 SYDVKM. The CDR3: CASSPTGWDNQPQHF. The CDR3, as DNA: TGTGCCAGCAGTCCTACAGGGTGGGACAATCAGCCCCAGCATTTT.

This clone was recorded a few times. The chain links TRBV28 to TRBJ2-7; TRBD1 might be the D (5 bases). CDR3 length equals 14 residues. V lost 3 bases to trimming and J lost 0 bases, with 9 bases between them. CDR1 and CDR2 (germline): MDHEN, SYDVKM. CDR3 amino acids: CASSFLGLSYEQYF. Here the CDR3 DNA reads TGTGCCAGCAGTTTTTTGGGGCTCTCCTACGAGCAGTACTTC. Filled out from reference TRBV28 and TRBJ2-7, the complete variable domain reads DVKVTQSSRYLVKRTGEKVFLECVQDMDHENMFWYRQDPGLGLRLIYFSYDVKMKEKGDIPEGYSVSREKKERFSLILESASTNQTSMYLCASSFLGLSYEQYFGPGTRLTVT.

The rearrangement uses TRBV6-5 and TRBJ1-1; no clear D gene. The V end lost 2 bases, the J end lost 3 bases, and 13 bases lay between the germline ends. Germline CDR1 MNHEY, CDR2 SVGAGI. The CDR3 spans 15 residues. The CDR3: CASSYNYGLDTEAFF. The CDR3, as DNA: TGTGCCAGCAGTTACAACTACGGATTGGACACTGAAGCTTTCTTT.